The clone carrying this T cell receptor beta chain was counted at least ten times. RNA transcripts provided the source from which TCR beta CDR3 regions were amplified. Primed by the HTBI set, a first-round RT-PCR was run on the TCR CDR3. Using its own MiXCR run on the multiplex PCR reads, TCRdb lists one record per CDR3 protein. The profile covers 550,000 to 650,000 distinct CDR3 sequences, with roughly 13% appearing a single time and more than 4.5% taken by the ten largest. The entry originates in a study of T cells in Graves' hyperthyroidism and ophthalmopathy. This blood was taken when hyperthyroidism was first diagnosed, before any ophthalmopathy symptoms existed. This CDR3 has 14 residues. Germline values: CDR1 KGHDR, CDR2 SFDVKD. The ends were cut back, 6 bases at V and 3 bases at J, with 14 bases in the middle.

The receptor was isolated from a woman aged 25 to 39 with Graves' hyperthyroidism that later progressed to Graves' ophthalmopathy. This sequence joins TRBV24-1 and TRBJ2-7; perhaps D is TRBD1 or TRBD2 (5 bases each). Material: blood. The CDR3 DNA reads as TGTGCCACCAGTTCGGGGACGTCAGACTACGAGCAGTACTTC. Its protein is CATSSGTSDYEQYF.